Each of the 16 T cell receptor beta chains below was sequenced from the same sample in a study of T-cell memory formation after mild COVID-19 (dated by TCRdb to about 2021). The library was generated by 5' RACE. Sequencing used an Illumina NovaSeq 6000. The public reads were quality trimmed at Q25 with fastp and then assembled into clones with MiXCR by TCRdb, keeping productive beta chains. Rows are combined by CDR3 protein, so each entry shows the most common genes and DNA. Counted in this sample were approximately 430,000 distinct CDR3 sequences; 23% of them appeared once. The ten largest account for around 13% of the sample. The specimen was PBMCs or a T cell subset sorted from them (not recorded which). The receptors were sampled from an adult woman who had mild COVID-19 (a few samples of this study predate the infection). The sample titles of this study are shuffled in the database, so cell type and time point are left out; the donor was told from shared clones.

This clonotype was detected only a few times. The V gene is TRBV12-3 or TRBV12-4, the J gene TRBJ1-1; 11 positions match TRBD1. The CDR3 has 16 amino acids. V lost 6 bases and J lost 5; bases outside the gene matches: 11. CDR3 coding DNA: TGTGCCAGCAGCCGCCACCCGGGACAGGGGGAAACTGAAGCTTTCTTT. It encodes CASSRHPGQGETEAFF.

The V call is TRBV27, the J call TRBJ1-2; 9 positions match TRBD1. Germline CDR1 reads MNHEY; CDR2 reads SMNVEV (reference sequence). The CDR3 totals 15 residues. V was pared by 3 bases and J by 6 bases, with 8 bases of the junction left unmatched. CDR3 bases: TGTGCCAGCAGTTTGTACAGGGGGCAGGTCCATGGCTACACCTTC. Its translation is CASSLYRGQVHGYTF.

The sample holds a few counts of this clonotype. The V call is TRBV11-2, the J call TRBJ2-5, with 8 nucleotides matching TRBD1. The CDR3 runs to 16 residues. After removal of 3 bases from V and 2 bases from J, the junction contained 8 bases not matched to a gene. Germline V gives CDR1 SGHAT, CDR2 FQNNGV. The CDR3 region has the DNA TGTGCCAGCAGCTTGTGGTTGGACAGGGAGCAAGAGACCCAGTACTTC. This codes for CASSLWLDREQETQYF.

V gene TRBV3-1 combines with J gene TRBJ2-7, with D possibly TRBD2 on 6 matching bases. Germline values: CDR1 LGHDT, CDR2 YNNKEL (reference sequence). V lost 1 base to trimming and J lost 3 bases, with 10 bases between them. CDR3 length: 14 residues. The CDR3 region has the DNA TGTGCCAGCAGCCAAGGTGGGGGGATCTACGAGCAGTACTTC. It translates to CASSQGGGIYEQYF.

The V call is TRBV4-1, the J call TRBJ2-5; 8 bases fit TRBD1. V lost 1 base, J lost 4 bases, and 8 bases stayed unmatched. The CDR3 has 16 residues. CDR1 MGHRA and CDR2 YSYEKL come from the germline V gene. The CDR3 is CASSQVPGGNSETQYF. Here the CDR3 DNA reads TGCGCCAGCAGCCAAGTCCCAGGGGGCAACTCAGAGACCCAGTACTTC.

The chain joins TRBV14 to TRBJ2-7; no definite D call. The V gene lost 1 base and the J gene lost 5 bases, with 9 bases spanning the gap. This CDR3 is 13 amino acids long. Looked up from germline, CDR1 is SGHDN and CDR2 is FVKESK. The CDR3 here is CASSQVRANEQYF. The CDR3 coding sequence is TGTGCCAGCAGCCAAGTTCGGGCCAACGAGCAGTACTTC.

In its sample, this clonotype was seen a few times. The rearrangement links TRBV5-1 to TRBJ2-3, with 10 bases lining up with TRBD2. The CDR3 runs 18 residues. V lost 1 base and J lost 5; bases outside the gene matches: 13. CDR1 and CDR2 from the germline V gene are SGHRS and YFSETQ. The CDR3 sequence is CASSLYRRSSGGQDTQYF. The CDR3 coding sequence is TGCGCCAGCAGCTTGTATAGGCGGTCTAGCGGGGGACAAGATACGCAGTATTTT.

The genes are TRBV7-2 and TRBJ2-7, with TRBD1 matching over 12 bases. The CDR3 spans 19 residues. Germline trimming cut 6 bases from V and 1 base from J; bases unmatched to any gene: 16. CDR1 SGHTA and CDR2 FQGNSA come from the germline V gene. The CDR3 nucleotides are TGTGCCAGCAGACCCACGGGTGGGACAGGGGGCTTCGGATCCTACGAGCAGTACTTC. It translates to CASRPTGGTGGFGSYEQYF.

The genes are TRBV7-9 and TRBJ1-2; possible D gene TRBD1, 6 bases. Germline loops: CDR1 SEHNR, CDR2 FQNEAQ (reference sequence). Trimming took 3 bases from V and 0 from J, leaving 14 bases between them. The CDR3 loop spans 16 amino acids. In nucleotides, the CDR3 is TGTGCCAGCAGCTTGATTAACAGGGAAGCTAACTATGGCTACACCTTC. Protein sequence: CASSLINREANYGYTF. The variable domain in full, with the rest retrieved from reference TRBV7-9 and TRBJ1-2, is DTGVSQNPRHKITKRGQNVTFRCDPISEHNRLYWYRQTLGQGPEFLTYFQNEAQLEKSRLLSDRFSAERPKGSFSTLEIQRTEQGDSAMYLCASSLINREANYGYTFGSGTRLTVV.

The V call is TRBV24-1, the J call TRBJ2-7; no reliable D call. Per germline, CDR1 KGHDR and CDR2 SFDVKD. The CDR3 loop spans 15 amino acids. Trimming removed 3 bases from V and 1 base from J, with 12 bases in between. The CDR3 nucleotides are TGTGCCACCAGTGATCCCGGTGGAGCTTCCTACGAGCAGTACTTC. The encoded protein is CATSDPGGASYEQYF.

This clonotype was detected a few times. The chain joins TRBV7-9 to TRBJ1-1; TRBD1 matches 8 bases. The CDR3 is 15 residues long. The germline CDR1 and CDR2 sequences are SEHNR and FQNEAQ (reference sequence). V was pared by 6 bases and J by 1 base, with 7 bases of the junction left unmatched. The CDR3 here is CASRPTTGGNTEAFF. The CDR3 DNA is TGTGCCAGCAGGCCCACAACAGGGGGGAACACTGAAGCTTTCTTT.

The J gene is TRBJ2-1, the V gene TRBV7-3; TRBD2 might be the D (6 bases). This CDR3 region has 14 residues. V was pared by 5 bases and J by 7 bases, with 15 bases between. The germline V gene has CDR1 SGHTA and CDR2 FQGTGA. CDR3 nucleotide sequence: TGTGCCAGCAGCACGGGACTCACAAAAAATGAGCAGTTCTTC. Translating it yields CASSTGLTKNEQFF.

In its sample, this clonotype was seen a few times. CDR3 in amino acids: CATSRERRTDTQYF. The CDR3 DNA is TGTGCCACCAGCAGAGAGCGGCGCACAGATACGCAGTATTTT. The J gene is TRBJ2-3, the V gene TRBV15; D remains unclear. Looked up from germline, CDR1 is LNHNV and CDR2 is YYDKDF (reference sequence). V was pared by 0 bases and J by 1 base, with 5 bases between. The CDR3 is 14 residues long. The full variable domain, its missing parts supplied by reference TRBV15 and TRBJ2-3, is DAMVIQNPRYQVTQFGKPVTLSCSQTLNHNVMYWYQQKSSQAPKLLFHYYDKDFNNEADTPDNFQSRRPNTSFCFLDIRSPGLGDTAMYLCATSRERRTDTQYFGPGTRLTVL.

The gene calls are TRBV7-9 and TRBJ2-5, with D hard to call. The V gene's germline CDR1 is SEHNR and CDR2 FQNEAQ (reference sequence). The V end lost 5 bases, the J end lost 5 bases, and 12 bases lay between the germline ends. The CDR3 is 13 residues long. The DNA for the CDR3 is TGTGCCAGCAGCCCAACTGCCCGCGAGACCCAGTACTTC. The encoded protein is CASSPTARETQYF.

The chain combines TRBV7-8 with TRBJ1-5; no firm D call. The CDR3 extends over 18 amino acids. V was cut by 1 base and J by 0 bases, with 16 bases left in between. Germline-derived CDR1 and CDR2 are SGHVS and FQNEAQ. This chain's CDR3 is CASSLEAGSSYSNQPQHF. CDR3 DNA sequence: TGTGCCAGCAGCTTAGAGGCAGGTTCTTCCTATAGCAATCAGCCCCAGCATTTT.

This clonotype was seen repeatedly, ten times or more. CDR3 sequence: CASSPQGPNTEAFF. The CDR3 DNA is TGTGCCAGCTCACCACAGGGCCCGAACACTGAAGCTTTCTTT. J is TRBJ1-1 and V is TRBV18; D remains unclear. V lost 1 base and J 1 base, leaving 7 bases between the germline ends. The germline CDR1 and CDR2 sequences are KGHSH and LQKENI. The CDR3 totals 14 residues.